This TCR beta chain came from a study of T cell repertoires in cytomegalovirus infection. In regard to this clonotype: The antigen is unknown.

TCRdb independently ran MiXCR on the reads; one entry per CDR3 protein. This repertoire shows 650,000 to 900,000 distinct CDR3 sequences, almost 30% found once; its top ten account for roughly 14%. The CDR3 length is 15 residues. Germline CDR1 reads MNHEY; CDR2 reads SVGAGI. V was clipped by 5 bases and J by 1 base; unmatched bases: 7. The chain has TRBV6-5 and TRBJ2-5; 7 bases align to TRBD2. This receptor was taken from a human donor in good health (CMV status not recorded). Some clones in this sample may be carry-over from other donors' samples. The sample in question was cultured CD8+ T cells from PBMCs, obtained from culture after CMV antigen stimulation. The CDR3 sequence is CASSGMGGSQETQYF. The CDR3 region has the DNA TGTGCCAGCAGTGGGATGGGGGGGTCCCAAGAGACCCAGTACTTC.